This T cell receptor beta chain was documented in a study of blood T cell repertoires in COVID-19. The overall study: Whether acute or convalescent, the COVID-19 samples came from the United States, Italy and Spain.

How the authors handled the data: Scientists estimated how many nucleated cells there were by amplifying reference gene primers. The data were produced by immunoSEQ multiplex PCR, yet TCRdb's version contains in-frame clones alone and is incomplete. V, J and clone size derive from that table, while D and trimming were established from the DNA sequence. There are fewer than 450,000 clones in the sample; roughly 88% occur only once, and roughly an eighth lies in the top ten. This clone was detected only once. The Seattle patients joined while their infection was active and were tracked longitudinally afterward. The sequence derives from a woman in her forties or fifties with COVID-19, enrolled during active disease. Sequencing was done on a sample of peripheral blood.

CDR3 region: CASRRQGLYNEQYF. CDR3 nucleotide sequence: TGTGCCAGCAGAAGACAGGGCCTGTACAACGAGCAGTACTTC. The chain is built from TRBV27 and TRBJ2-7, with 7 bases aligning to TRBD1. Germline V gives CDR1 MNHEY, CDR2 SMNVEV (reference sequence). This CDR3 is built from 14 residues. V lost 6 bases to trimming and J lost 5 bases; unmatched junction nucleotides: 10.